Below, 6 T cell receptor beta chains from the same sample are listed, as sequenced in a study of CD8+CD57+ T cells in acquired aplastic anemia. The TCR beta profiling, which covered VDJ combination and CDR3 sequence, was carried out using genomic DNA as the template. TCRdb re-called the reads through MiXCR, storing one row per CDR3 protein. The sample has over 45,000 distinct CDR3 sequences, over 60% seen once. The sequencing input was sorted CD4+, CD8+, or CD8+CD57+ T cells (not recorded which) from PBMCs. The source is a human donor in good health, serving as a control.

The chain has TRBV7-6 and TRBJ2-5; no clear D gene. V gave up 1 base and J gave up 6 bases, with 0 bases separating them. This CDR3 is built from 10 residues. Per the germline V gene, CDR1 is SGHVS and CDR2 is FNYEAQ. This CDR3 reads CASSLETQYF. The DNA for the CDR3 is TGTGCCAGCAGCTTAGAGACCCAGTACTTC.

This chain links TRBV7-9 with TRBJ1-1; no reliable D call. The CDR3 extends over 13 amino acids. The germline CDR1 and CDR2 sequences are SEHNR and FQNEAQ (reference sequence). Trimming took 4 bases from V and 1 from J, leaving 7 bases between them. Written as DNA, the CDR3 is TGTGCCAGCAGCTCTTTCGGGAACACTGAAGCTTTCTTT. Its protein product is CASSSFGNTEAFF.

V and J are TRBV6-4 and TRBJ2-3; unclear D gene. Per the germline V gene, CDR1 is MRHNA and CDR2 is SNTAGT. Trimming took off 3 bases at V and 2 bases at J, with 9 bases between the two ends. The CDR3 is 14 amino acids. CDR3 sequence reads: CASSEAYNTDTQYF. In DNA form, the CDR3 reads TGTGCCAGCAGTGAGGCCTACAACACAGATACGCAGTATTTT.

V is TRBV7-3 and J is TRBJ2-5, with 7 bases identical to TRBD1. Trimming cost V 1 base and J 5 bases; bases outside gene matches: 7. CDR3 length: 15 residues. Germline assignment: CDR1 SGHTA and CDR2 FQGTGA. The CDR3 region is CASSLSGGQMETQYF. The CDR3 DNA reads TGTGCCAGCAGCTTAAGTGGGGGACAGATGGAGACCCAGTACTTC.

This clonotype was detected ten times or more. This rearrangement joins TRBV27 to TRBJ1-5; D is undetermined. The CDR3 has 12 amino acids. Trimming pared 3 bases from V and 3 bases from J, leaving 3 bases between. Germline CDR1 reads MNHEY; CDR2 reads SMNVEV (reference sequence). The CDR3 coding sequence is TGTGCCAGCAGTTTCCACAATCAGCCCCAGCATTTT. Translated, it gives CASSFHNQPQHF.

The chain couples TRBV2 to TRBJ2-7; D is possibly TRBD1 or TRBD2 (5 bases each). CDR3 length: 12 residues. Germline CDR1 reads SNHLY; CDR2 reads FYNNEI. V gave up 6 bases and J gave up 6 bases, with 12 bases separating them. CDR3 in DNA: TGTGCCAGCAGCCGGGACCGGGGCGAGCAGTACGTC. It is translated as CASSRDRGEQYV.